These 12 T cell receptor beta chains share one sample of origin, sequenced in a study of blood T cell repertoires in COVID-19. Profiling relied on immunoSEQ multiplex PCR, and the TCRdb table lists in-frame clones only, not all of them. The sample holds fewer than 65,000 clones, about 80% seen once. Sequenced: peripheral blood. Source of these receptors: a man between 60 and 75 years old with acute or convalescent COVID-19.

This rearrangement joins TRBV27 to TRBJ1-1, with D unclear. There are 16 residues in the CDR3. CDR1 is MNHEY and CDR2 is SMNVEV in the germline V gene (reference sequence). The V end was cut by 7 bases, the J end by 1 base, with 19 bases between. The CDR3 DNA sequence: TGTGCCAGCACCCCCCGAGCGACCACCAGGAACACTGAAGCTTTCTTT. It yields the protein CASTPRATTRNTEAFF.

The chain couples TRBV4-1 to TRBJ2-7, with 8 bases lining up with TRBD2. The CDR3 sequence is 15 residues long. The junction had 2 bases not matched to a gene; V was cut back by 1 base and J by 0 bases. Per germline, CDR1 MGHRA and CDR2 YSYEKL. CDR3 sequence reads: CASSQAGLVSYEQYF. Here the CDR3 DNA reads TGCGCCAGCAGCCAAGCGGGACTAGTCTCCTACGAGCAGTACTTC.

The chain couples TRBV5-1 to TRBJ1-3, with TRBD1 as a possible D gene (6 bases). Germline V gene lookup returns CDR1 SGHRS and CDR2 YFSETQ. Trimming left V 0 bases short and J 0 bases short, with 28 bases between. The CDR3 covers 22 residues. The DNA for the CDR3 is TGCGCCAGCAGCTTGGACCGTCCTAATTATGACAGGTCTACTACCTCTGGAAACACCATATATTTT. Translation: CASSLDRPNYDRSTTSGNTIYF.

This clone was counted a single time. The chain carries TRBV2 and TRBJ1-2; weak D call: TRBD1 (5 bases). The V gene's germline CDR1 is SNHLY and CDR2 FYNNEI. Deletions cut 4 bases from V and 5 bases from J, with 20 bases between. The CDR3 contains 16 residues. CDR3 loop: CASSGGTWAKQYGYTF. The CDR3 DNA sequence: TGTGCCAGCAGTGGCGGGACCTGGGCTAAACAATATGGCTACACCTTC.

The V and J genes are TRBV19 and TRBJ1-5; possibly TRBD1 for D (5 bases). Germline CDR1 and CDR2: LNHDA and SQIVND (reference sequence). The CDR3 consists of 14 residues. Deletions cut 2 bases from V and 7 bases from J, with 12 bases between. CDR3 sequence: CASSILGHDQPQHF. CDR3 nucleotides: TGTGCCAGTAGTATACTGGGGCACGACCAGCCCCAGCATTTT. The variable domain in full, with the rest retrieved from reference TRBV19 and TRBJ1-5, is DGGITQSPKYLFRKEGQNVTLSCEQNLNHDAMYWYRQDPGQGLRLIYYSQIVNDFQKGDIAEGYSVSREKKESFPLTVTSAQKNPTAFYLCASSILGHDQPQHFGDGTRLSIL.

The CDR3 region has the DNA TGTGCCAGCAGCTTACAGGGGGGAGATACGCAGTATTTT. Amino acids: CASSLQGGDTQYF. The chain is built from TRBV7-2 and TRBJ2-3; a possible D gene is TRBD1 (7 bases). The CDR3 has 13 amino acids. Per germline, CDR1 SGHTA and CDR2 FQGNSA. Trimming stripped 2 bases from V and 5 bases from J, with 8 bases between.

The chain recombines TRBV18 with TRBJ1-3; maybe TRBD1 (6 bases). The germline gives CDR1 KGHSH, CDR2 LQKENI. The CDR3 has 17 amino acids. V was clipped by 2 bases and J by 3 bases, with 17 bases between them. The chain's CDR3 is CASSPSGGAGVGNTIYF. CDR3 sequence (DNA): TGTGCCAGCTCACCATCGGGGGGCGCGGGAGTTGGAAACACCATATATTTT.

This chain links TRBV2 with TRBJ2-6, with D unresolved. Germline assignment: CDR1 SNHLY and CDR2 FYNNEI. The CDR3 covers 17 residues. V was trimmed by 8 bases and J by 0 bases, leaving 17 bases between them. Here the CDR3 reads CASRPQEGSSGANVLTF. In DNA form, the CDR3 reads TGTGCCAGCCGACCCCAGGAAGGAAGCTCTGGGGCCAACGTCCTGACTTTC. The full variable domain, rest sourced from reference TRBV2 and TRBJ2-6, is EPEVTQTPSHQVTQMGQEVILRCVPISNHLYFYWYRQILGQKVEFLVSFYNNEISEKSEIFDDQFSVERPDGSNFTLKIRSTKLEDSAMYFCASRPQEGSSGANVLTFGAGSRLTVL.

The chain recombines TRBV19 with TRBJ1-5, with 12 bases that match TRBD1. CDR3 length: 16 residues. Germline CDR1 reads LNHDA; CDR2 reads SQIVND (reference sequence). Unmatched junction bases numbered 8, after V lost 6 bases and J lost 5 bases. This CDR3 reads CASRDPGQGAYQPQHF. CDR3 DNA: TGTGCCAGTAGAGATCCGGGACAGGGGGCCTATCAGCCCCAGCATTTT.

This sequence joins TRBV25-1 and TRBJ2-2; D gene ambiguous. This CDR3 has 15 residues. The germline V gene has CDR1 MGHDK and CDR2 SYGVNS. V lost 1 base, J lost 1 base, and 7 bases lay in between. DNA of the CDR3: TGTGCCAGCAGTGAATTGCTAGAGAACACCGGGGAGCTGTTTTTT. This gives the protein CASSELLENTGELFF.

The chain uses TRBV7-8 and TRBJ1-6, with 10 bases aligning to TRBD1. V gave up 5 bases and J gave up 10 bases; unmatched junction bases: 8. Looked up from germline, CDR1 is SGHVS and CDR2 is FQNEAQ. The CDR3 contains 15 residues. CDR3 in DNA: TGTGCCAGCAGCGTAGGGGGGACAGGGGTATCACCCCTCCACTTT. This encodes CASSVGGTGVSPLHF.

This sequence joins TRBV5-5 and TRBJ2-3, with TRBD2 identical over 8 bases. From germline, CDR1 is SGHKS and CDR2 YYEKEE (reference sequence). The ends lost 3 bases at V and 4 bases at J; junction bases unmatched: 4. CDR3 length equals 14 residues. CDR3: CASSSPTSADTQYF. CDR3 bases: TGTGCCAGCAGCTCCCCGACTAGCGCAGATACGCAGTATTTT.